This note documents a single T cell receptor beta chain sequence. As yet, its antigen is unknown. All of the isolated RNA was reverse transcribed, so expressed TCRB transcripts were sequenced. The assay was immunoSEQ multiplex PCR, and TCRdb's table has in-frame clones only and misses some. The sample lists 500,000 to 800,000 clones, roughly an eighth seen once, with about 0.11% in the top ten. This entry is derived from a study of beta chain features in type 1 diabetes. Study as a whole: Healthy donors and patients had similar age, gender and cell yields.

General study points: Relative to healthy donors, patients appeared to have naive, central memory and Treg TCRB repertoires that were more similar. Type 1 diabetes patients showed fewer insertions and more deletions at VDJ junctions. Shorter TCRB CDR3s, moderately but significantly so, were found in Type 1 diabetes patients in all four CD4+ subsets.

In germline, CDR1 is MDHEN, CDR2 SYDVKM. Unmatched junction bases numbered 5, after V lost 2 bases and J lost 5 bases. CDR3 length: 14 residues. The specimen sequenced was naive CD4+ T cells from blood. V usage is TRBV28 and J usage is TRBJ2-5; TRBD2 matches 7 bases. The clonotype comes from a young man with type 1 diabetes. CDR3 sequence (DNA): TGTGCCAGCAGTTTAGGCGGGGGAGCGGAGACCCAGTACTTC. Protein product: CASSLGGGAETQYF.